The clone carrying this T cell receptor (beta chain) has ten or more counts. Its target is unknown. One entry per CDR3 protein results from TCRdb running MiXCR on the 5' RACE reads. The repertoire consists of about 240,000 distinct CDR3 sequences, with approximately 3.6% occurring once and the leading ten covering about a fifth. The CDR3 loop spans 15 amino acids. V gave up 0 bases and J gave up 5 bases, with 14 bases separating them. The germline gives CDR1 SGHRS, CDR2 YFSETQ. These data originate in a study of T cells after yellow fever vaccination. Overall study findings and caveats: Only a minor proportion of clonotypes was detected across both CD4 and CD8 compartments.

The genes are TRBV5-1 and TRBJ2-5; tentatively, D is TRBD2 (6 bases). This receptor was taken from a man aged 18 to 29 who received the YFV17D yellow fever vaccine. The source was PBMCs, collected 15 days after the yellow fever booster vaccination. CDR3 sequence: CASSLAGLPEETQYF. Here the CDR3 DNA reads TGCGCCAGCAGCTTGGCGGGACTGCCGGAGGAGACCCAGTACTTC. The variable domain in full, with the rest retrieved from reference TRBV5-1 and TRBJ2-5, is KAGVTQTPRYLIKTRGQQVTLSCSPISGHRSVSWYQQTPGQGLQFLFEYFSETQRNKGNFPGRFSGRQFSNSRSEMNVSTLELGDSALYLCASSLAGLPEETQYFGPGTRLLVL.